This TCR beta chain is from a study of T cell responses to AZD1222 COVID-19 vaccine. General observations from the study: Spike was spanned by vaccine-associated CD4 TCRs, with dominance at 160-218 and 743-854. Recipients of AZD1222 seropositive at baseline numbered only five or six.

TCRdb keeps only in-frame clones here, not all; method: immunoSEQ multiplex PCR. This sample yields about 110,000 clones, of which around 81% are seen a single time; approximately 10% belongs to the top ten. For this clone: The antigen remains unidentified.

The TCR originated in an adult in good health. Material: peripheral blood, obtained on day 0 of AZD1222 vaccination.

Here the CDR3 reads CASSPLLAGVEHEQYF. The CDR3 DNA follows: TGTGCCAGCTCACCCCTACTAGCGGGAGTGGAACACGAGCAGTACTTC. The chain couples TRBV18 to TRBJ2-7; 11 positions agree with TRBD2. The J segment lost 5 bases and the V segment lost 3 bases, leaving 9 bases of the junction unmatched. The V gene's germline CDR1 is KGHSH and CDR2 LQKENI. The CDR3 runs to 16 residues. Supplemented by reference TRBV18 and TRBJ2-7, the full variable domain reads NAGVMQNPRHLVRRRGQEARLRCSPMKGHSHVYWYRQLPEEGLKFMVYLQKENIIDESGMPKERFSAEFPKEGPSILRIQQVVRGDSAAYFCASSPLLAGVEHEQYFGPGTRLTVT.